The 22 T cell receptor beta chains listed next were all sequenced from one sample in a study of human T cells and chemical hapten exposure. Regarding time point: patch test 1, 2 weeks after DPC sensitization. The treatment here: therapeutic diphenylcyclopropenone sensitization with weekly scalp DPC. TCRdb re-called the RACE reads through MiXCR, storing one row per CDR3 protein. The repertoire holds 80,000 to 95,000 distinct CDR3 sequences, with around 10% as singletons. The input for sequencing was whole blood, taken in connection with sensitization to the hapten diphenylcyclopropenone (DPC). These receptors were taken from a woman between 45 and 60 years old with alopecia areata. Some clones in this sample may be carry-over from other donors' samples.

Turning to this clonotype: A single base separates this from a much larger clone, so it may be a read error. As DNA, the CDR3 is TGTGCCAGCAGTTCGGACAGCTATGGCTACACCTTC. It translates to CASSSDSYGYTF. The chain links TRBV5-6 to TRBJ1-2, with D tentatively TRBD1 (6 bases). V was cut by 5 bases and J by 4 bases, with 9 bases left in between. The CDR3 runs to 12 residues. In germline, CDR1 is SGHDT, CDR2 YYEEEE. Together with reference TRBV5-6 and TRBJ1-2, the CDR3 gives the full variable domain: DAGVTQSPTHLIKTRGQQVTLRCSPKSGHDTVSWYQQALGQGPQFIFQYYEEEERQRGNFPDRFSGHQFPNYSSELNVNALLLGDSALYLCASSSDSYGYTFGSGTRLTVV.

This clonotype showed up just a few times. This chain uses TRBV6-5 with TRBJ2-1; D remains unclear. The CDR3 runs to 11 residues. V was pared by 6 bases and J by 7 bases, with 7 bases between. Germline CDR1 MNHEY, CDR2 SVGAGI. CDR3 sequence (DNA): TGTGCCAGCAGATCCCTGAATGAGCAGTTCTTC. It encodes CASRSLNEQFF.

In this sample, this clonotype turned up many times. The chain carries TRBV2 and TRBJ2-1, with 7 bases matching TRBD1. With V trimmed by 9 bases and J by 9 bases, 8 bases remained unmatched. CDR1 is SNHLY and CDR2 is FYNNEI in the germline V gene. The CDR3 is made up of 12 amino acids. In DNA, the CDR3 is TGTGCCAGTCTAGCCAGGGGGTTTGAGCAGTTCTTC. It translates to CASLARGFEQFF.

This clonotype has only a few counts. J is TRBJ2-7 and V is TRBV20-1; maybe TRBD1 (6 bases). Between the trimmed V and J ends, which lost 3 bases and 2 bases, there was a span of 11 bases. The CDR3 covers 13 residues. Germline V gives CDR1 DFQATT, CDR2 SNEGSKA (reference sequence). The CDR3 spells CSARGRGPYEQYF. The CDR3 nucleotides are TGCAGTGCTAGGGGCAGGGGACCCTACGAGCAGTACTTC.

In its sample, this clonotype ranks as medium-sized (0.01 to 0.1%). The chain uses TRBV7-9 and TRBJ1-1; TRBD1 matches 7 bases. CDR1 and CDR2 (germline): SEHNR, FQNEAQ (reference sequence). The CDR3 has 15 residues. The V gene end was trimmed by 1 base and the J gene end by 5 bases; junction bases not matched to a gene: 7. CDR3 region: CASSLELTGRTEAFF. The CDR3 coding sequence is TGTGCCAGCAGCTTAGAGTTGACAGGGCGGACTGAAGCTTTCTTT.

This clonotype was detected ten times or more. The chain is built from TRBV6-1 and TRBJ2-1, with 11 bases fitting TRBD2. Germline lookup yields CDR1 MNHNS and CDR2 SASEGT. V was pared by 3 bases and J by 0 bases, with 10 bases of the junction left unmatched. This CDR3 is built from 19 residues. CDR3 nucleotides: TGTGCCAGCAGTGAGTCTCGACTAGCGGGAACAAGCTCCTACAATGAGCAGTTCTTC. As protein: CASSESRLAGTSSYNEQFF.

This clonotype was seen ten or more times. The J gene is TRBJ2-5, the V gene TRBV9; either TRBD1 or TRBD2 may supply D (5 bases each). The CDR3 runs 12 residues. The V and J ends lost 0 bases and 5 bases respectively, with 5 bases between them. Germline V CDR1 and CDR2: SGDLS, YYNGEE. The CDR3 region has the DNA TGTGCCAGCAGCGTAGGGGACGAGACCCAGTACTTC. Translation gives CASSVGDETQYF.

This clonotype was recorded a few times. The chain is built from TRBV18 and TRBJ1-4; D is unresolved. The CDR3 length is 16 residues. The V gene's germline CDR1 is KGHSH and CDR2 LQKENI. Deletions cut 3 bases from V and 8 bases from J, with 19 bases between. The CDR3 bases are TGTGCCAGCTCACCCTGGAGTGGGCCCTTCTCCGAAAAACTGTTTTTT. Translated: CASSPWSGPFSEKLFF.

The chain couples TRBV20-1 to TRBJ1-1; 9 bases match TRBD1. The CDR3 is 13 amino acids. The germline gives CDR1 DFQATT, CDR2 SNEGSKA (reference sequence). The trim removed 3 bases at V and 5 bases at J, leaving 4 bases unmatched. The CDR3 bases are TGCAGTGCTAGGACAGGGGGTGTTACTGAAGCTTTCTTT. Its translation: CSARTGGVTEAFF.

The chain combines TRBV12-5 with TRBJ1-2; D not resolved. This CDR3 has 14 residues. Germline CDR1 is LGHNT and CDR2 is FRNRAP. V lost 0 bases, J lost 6 bases, and 11 bases lay in between. CDR3 bases: TGTGCTAGTGGTTTGGTCCCCGGTCCTAATGGCTACACCTTC. It codes for CASGLVPGPNGYTF.

This clonotype rates as medium-sized (0.01 to 0.1%). The chain recombines TRBV20-1 with TRBJ2-3, with TRBD2 identical over 13 bases. Germline CDR1 is DFQATT and CDR2 is SNEGSKA (reference sequence). This CDR3 region has 16 residues. V shed 3 bases and J 4 bases; nucleotides not matched to a gene: 7. This chain's CDR3 is CSASLLGLAGPDTQYF. The CDR3 coding sequence is TGCAGTGCTAGTTTGTTGGGACTAGCGGGACCAGATACGCAGTATTTT.

The chain links TRBV7-9 to TRBJ2-1; D may be TRBD2 (6 bases). Germline V gives CDR1 SEHNR, CDR2 FQNEAQ (reference sequence). CDR3 size: 15 residues. Trimming took 1 base from V and 10 from J, leaving 17 bases between them. DNA of the CDR3: TGTGCCAGCAGCTTAGTACTAGCAGCTAAGGGAGAGCAGTTCTTC. The encoded protein is CASSLVLAAKGEQFF. The whole variable domain, remainder taken from reference TRBV7-9 and TRBJ2-1, is DTGVSQNPRHKITKRGQNVTFRCDPISEHNRLYWYRQTLGQGPEFLTYFQNEAQLEKSRLLSDRFSAERPKGSFSTLEIQRTEQGDSAMYLCASSLVLAAKGEQFFGPGTRLTVL.

This sequence joins TRBV2 and TRBJ1-1, with a possible D match to TRBD1 (5 bases). Trimming took 6 bases from V and 6 from J, leaving 20 bases between them. This CDR3 is built from 15 residues. The germline CDR1 and CDR2 sequences are SNHLY and FYNNEI. The CDR3 reads CASRYTGAEGSEAFF. CDR3 nucleotide sequence: TGTGCCAGCAGGTACACAGGTGCTGAGGGGTCTGAAGCTTTCTTT. Based on the CDR3 plus reference TRBV2 and TRBJ1-1, the full variable domain is EPEVTQTPSHQVTQMGQEVILRCVPISNHLYFYWYRQILGQKVEFLVSFYNNEISEKSEIFDDQFSVERPDGSNFTLKIRSTKLEDSAMYFCASRYTGAEGSEAFFGQGTRLTVV.

In its sample, this clonotype was seen a few times. The rearrangement links TRBV4-2 to TRBJ2-1, with 9 bases lining up with TRBD2. V gave up 0 bases and J gave up 4 bases; unmatched junction bases: 4. CDR1 and CDR2 (germline): LGHNA, YNFKEQ. This CDR3 is built from 16 residues. The CDR3 DNA is TGTGCCAGCAGCCAAGAAACTAGCGGGTTATACAATGAGCAGTTCTTC. Translation: CASSQETSGLYNEQFF.

This clonotype was seen more than once but under ten times. V and J are TRBV20-1 and TRBJ2-7; D remains ambiguous. This CDR3 is 15 amino acids long. Trimming stripped 0 bases from V and 2 bases from J, with 14 bases between. Germline lookup yields CDR1 DFQATT and CDR2 SNEGSKA (reference sequence). The CDR3 sequence: CSARDLAGPTYEQYF. The CDR3 DNA reads TGCAGTGCTAGAGATCTTGCAGGCCCAACCTACGAGCAGTACTTC.

J is TRBJ1-5 and V is TRBV9; no clear D. The CDR3 spans 13 residues. Germline assignment: CDR1 SGDLS and CDR2 YYNGEE. V was clipped by 1 base and J by 3 bases, with 5 bases between them. The CDR3 coding sequence is TGTGCCAGCAGCGTATGGGACAATCAGCCCCAGCATTTT. It is translated as CASSVWDNQPQHF.

This clonotype showed up many times. The rearrangement links TRBV7-3 to TRBJ2-2, with D uncertain. The germline gives CDR1 SGHTA, CDR2 FQGTGA. This CDR3 has 13 residues. V was pared by 2 bases and J by 7 bases, with 8 bases between. CDR3 region: CASSLDRSGELFF. CDR3 coding DNA: TGTGCCAGCAGCTTAGATAGGAGCGGGGAGCTGTTTTTT.

For this clonotype: Just one base apart from a much larger clone, this may be a read error. The chain has TRBV7-2 and TRBJ2-3, with TRBD2 matching 7 bases. The germline V gene has CDR1 SGHTA and CDR2 FQGNSA. This CDR3 is 15 amino acids long. The V gene end was trimmed by 3 bases and the J gene end by 0 bases; junction bases not matched to a gene: 3. This chain's CDR3 is CASSFSRESTDTQYF. DNA for the CDR3: TGTGCCAGCAGCTTCTCGCGGGAGAGCACAGATACGCAGTATTTT.

This clonotype was counted many times. This chain connects TRBV29-1 to TRBJ1-1; 7 nucleotides match TRBD1. The CDR3 is 14 residues long. V shed 4 bases and J 5 bases; nucleotides not matched to a gene: 10. Per germline, CDR1 SQVTM and CDR2 ANQGSEA. CDR3 in DNA: TGCAGCGTTGGGTTCGGGACAGAGAAGACTGAAGCTTTCTTT. This gives the protein CSVGFGTEKTEAFF.

The chain is built from TRBV9 and TRBJ2-1, with D unresolved. The CDR3 consists of 14 residues. The V and J ends lost 0 bases and 2 bases respectively, with 6 bases between them. CDR1 is SGDLS and CDR2 is YYNGEE in the germline V gene. Written as DNA, the CDR3 is TGTGCCAGCAGCGTAGGTGGCCCCTACAATGAGCAGTTCTTC. This gives the protein CASSVGGPYNEQFF.

This rearrangement joins TRBV20-1 to TRBJ1-1; maybe TRBD1 (6 bases). CDR1 is DFQATT and CDR2 is SNEGSKA in the germline V gene (reference sequence). V lost 1 base to trimming and J lost 1 base, with 16 bases between them. The CDR3 runs to 16 residues. CDR3: CSARGSRGAKNTEAFF. The DNA for the CDR3 is TGCAGTGCTAGAGGATCGCGGGGGGCTAAGAACACTGAAGCTTTCTTT.

In its sample, this clonotype was seen many times. The rearrangement uses TRBV7-2 and TRBJ1-4, with 11 bases lining up with TRBD1. The germline gives CDR1 SGHTA, CDR2 FQGNSA. The ends lost 5 bases at V and 0 bases at J; junction bases unmatched: 5. The CDR3 consists of 17 residues. For the CDR3, the DNA is TGTGCCAGCAGCCTGGGACAGGGGGGATCAACTAATGAAAAACTGTTTTTT. This translates into CASSLGQGGSTNEKLFF.